Following are 18 T cell receptor beta chains from one sample sequenced in a study of cytomegalovirus exposure and HLA in healthy donors. The table came from immunoSEQ multiplex PCR; TCRdb's copy has only in-frame clones and leaves some out. The sample includes 150,000 to 200,000 clones, about 81% of them seen just once. The sequencing input was PBMCs. These receptors all stem from a woman in her 30s in good health and CMV-seronegative.

This clone was picked up a small number of times. The chain combines TRBV7-9 with TRBJ1-2, with 7 bases lining up with TRBD1. Germline loops: CDR1 SEHNR, CDR2 FQNEAQ (reference sequence). V was clipped by 4 bases and J by 9 bases; unmatched bases: 8. CDR3 length: 13 amino acids. CDR3 DNA: TGTGCCAGCAGCTCCACAGGGGTGAATAGCTACACCTTC. It yields the protein CASSSTGVNSYTF.

V and J are TRBV15 and TRBJ2-7, with a tentative D call TRBD2 (6 bases). Trimming cost V 0 bases and J 5 bases, with 17 bases left between them. The CDR3 covers 16 residues. CDR1 is LNHNV, CDR2 YYDKDF, per germline (reference sequence). In DNA, the CDR3 is TGTGCCACCAGCAGAGATCCGGAGGAGGGTGGCCACGAGCAGTACTTC. Its protein is CATSRDPEEGGHEQYF.

The chain joins TRBV27 to TRBJ2-1; 7 nucleotides match TRBD1. Losses at the gene ends were 7 bases for V and 6 bases for J; bases not matched to a gene: 12. Per germline, CDR1 MNHEY and CDR2 SMNVEV (reference sequence). The CDR3 is 15 amino acids. CDR3 region: CASTPRVDRFNEQFF. The DNA for the CDR3 is TGTGCCAGCACCCCCAGGGTGGACAGGTTCAATGAGCAGTTCTTC.

V is TRBV10-3 and J is TRBJ2-7; 12 nucleotides align to TRBD2. With V trimmed by 3 bases and J by 6 bases, 6 bases remained unmatched. There are 15 residues in the CDR3. CDR1 is ENHRY and CDR2 is SYGVKD in the germline V gene. CDR3 coding DNA: TGTGCCATCAGTGAAAGGACTAGCGGGATGGGCGAGCAGTACTTC. It yields the protein CAISERTSGMGEQYF.

The chain carries TRBV5-1 and TRBJ2-7, with D possibly matching TRBD1 (5 bases). CDR1 and CDR2 from the germline V gene are SGHRS and YFSETQ. V was trimmed by 4 bases and J by 1 base, leaving 12 bases between them. The CDR3 covers 14 residues. In nucleotides, the CDR3 is TGCGCCAGCAGCGAACTGACAGCGTCCTACGAGCAGTACTTC. Translated, it gives CASSELTASYEQYF. The full variable domain, its missing parts supplied by reference TRBV5-1 and TRBJ2-7, is KAGVTQTPRYLIKTRGQQVTLSCSPISGHRSVSWYQQTPGQGLQFLFEYFSETQRNKGNFPGRFSGRQFSNSRSEMNVSTLELGDSALYLCASSELTASYEQYFGPGTRLTVT.

The gene calls are TRBV9 and TRBJ2-1; D remains ambiguous. Germline values: CDR1 SGDLS, CDR2 YYNGEE. Trimming removed 4 bases at V and 6 bases at J, with 8 bases between. CDR3 length: 12 residues. The CDR3 nucleotides read TGTGCCAGCAGCTCGAGTCTCAATGAGCAGTTCTTC. It yields the protein CASSSSLNEQFF. The whole variable domain, filled in from reference TRBV9 and TRBJ2-1, reads DSGVTQTPKHLITATGQRVTLRCSPRSGDLSVYWYQQSLDQGLQFLIQYYNGEERAKGNILERFSAQQFPDLHSELNLSSLELGDSALYFCASSSSLNEQFFGPGTRLTVL.

This clone was counted a single time. The chain joins TRBV11-3 to TRBJ2-1, with TRBD2 as a possible D gene (7 bases). Germline V gene sequence: CDR1 SGHNT, CDR2 YENEEA. Trimming stripped 5 bases from V and 9 bases from J, with 23 bases between. This CDR3 is built from 16 residues. CDR3 nucleotide sequence: TGTGCCAGCAGCCGGGAGGTGGGGGGCCCTCCGGGTGAGCAGTTCTTC. Protein product: CASSREVGGPPGEQFF.

This clone was counted only a few times. The chain uses TRBV27 and TRBJ1-2; 7 bases align to TRBD1. The germline gives CDR1 MNHEY, CDR2 SMNVEV (reference sequence). V trimming: 3 bases; J trimming: 4 bases; junction bases outside the gene matches: 8. The CDR3 covers 15 residues. The CDR3 sequence is CASSFTDRALYGYTF. CDR3 coding DNA: TGTGCCAGCAGTTTCACCGACAGGGCCCTCTATGGCTACACCTTC.

The chain combines TRBV7-3 with TRBJ2-5, with 10 bases identical to TRBD2. The CDR3 covers 14 residues. V gave up 5 bases and J gave up 5 bases; unmatched junction bases: 5. The germline CDR1 and CDR2 sequences are SGHTA and FQGTGA. As DNA, the CDR3 is TGTGCCAGCAGCCTAGCGGGGGTTCGGGAGACCCAGTACTTC. This translates into CASSLAGVRETQYF.

The CDR3, as DNA: TGTGCCAGCAGCCCGGGGACAGGGCCTTACGAGCAGTACTTC. As protein: CASSPGTGPYEQYF. The rearrangement joins TRBV7-8 to TRBJ2-7, with TRBD1 matching over 9 bases. The length of the CDR3 is 14 residues. Germline lookup yields CDR1 SGHVS and CDR2 FQNEAQ. V shed 5 bases and J 4 bases; nucleotides not matched to a gene: 6.

The rearrangement links TRBV19 to TRBJ2-1; D remains ambiguous. The germline V gene encodes CDR1 LNHDA and CDR2 SQIVND (reference sequence). There are 14 residues in the CDR3. Trimming removed 8 bases at V and 0 bases at J, with 11 bases between. DNA for the CDR3: TGTGCCAGTTCCCCAGCGAGCTCCTACAATGAGCAGTTCTTC. This codes for CASSPASSYNEQFF. The whole variable domain, filled in from reference TRBV19 and TRBJ2-1, reads DGGITQSPKYLFRKEGQNVTLSCEQNLNHDAMYWYRQDPGQGLRLIYYSQIVNDFQKGDIAEGYSVSREKKESFPLTVTSAQKNPTAFYLCASSPASSYNEQFFGPGTRLTVL.

This sequence joins TRBV7-7 and TRBJ2-2; TRBD2 matches at 14 bases. The CDR3 has 18 residues. With V trimmed by 5 bases and J by 4 bases, 9 bases remained unmatched. Germline CDR1 SSHAT, CDR2 FNYEAQ (reference sequence). The CDR3 nucleotides read TGTGCCAGCAGCCCACATGGGACTAGCGGGGGCACCACCGGGGAGCTGTTTTTT. This gives the protein CASSPHGTSGGTTGELFF. The full variable domain, with the rest looked up from reference TRBV7-7 and TRBJ2-2, is GAGVSQSPRYKVTKRGQDVTLRCDPISSHATLYWYQQALGQGPEFLTYFNYEAQPDKSGLPSDRFSAERPEGSISTLTIQRTEQRDSAMYRCASSPHGTSGGTTGELFFGEGSRLTVL.

The chain combines TRBV6-5 with TRBJ2-3; possibly TRBD1 for D (5 bases). Germline CDR1 is MNHEY and CDR2 is SVGAGI. This CDR3 is built from 13 residues. Trimming shortened V by 5 bases and J by 4 bases, and 10 bases separated the two germline ends. In DNA, the CDR3 is TGTGCCAGCAGTGGACAAGTGTCAGATACGCAGTATTTT. This sequence encodes CASSGQVSDTQYF.

The rearrangement uses TRBV18 and TRBJ1-3; D is uncertain. The CDR3 runs 15 residues. The germline gives CDR1 KGHSH, CDR2 LQKENI. V shed 2 bases and J shed 4 bases, with 12 bases lying between them. The CDR3 bases are TGTGCCAGCTCACCAAGTGCAGATCCAGGAAACACCATATATTTT. It encodes CASSPSADPGNTIYF.

The V gene is TRBV4-1, the J gene TRBJ1-5; 7 positions agree with TRBD1. From germline, CDR1 is MGHRA and CDR2 YSYEKL. The CDR3 length is 17 residues. The V and J ends lost 3 bases and 1 base, in that order; junction bases with no gene match: 9. The CDR3 coding sequence is TGCGCCAGCAGCCAGGAAAACAGGGGACGGAGCAATCAGCCCCAGCATTTT. It translates to CASSQENRGRSNQPQHF.

The chain has TRBV7-2 and TRBJ1-2; tentative D call: TRBD1 (6 bases). The CDR3 totals 15 residues. The germline gives CDR1 SGHTA, CDR2 FQGNSA. V was cut by 7 bases and J by 1 base, with 16 bases left in between. CDR3 in DNA: TGTGCCAGCACCCTCGGGGGGCAAATTAACTATGGCTACACCTTC. It is translated as CASTLGGQINYGYTF. Complete variable domain (other parts from reference TRBV7-2 and TRBJ1-2): GAGVSQSPSNKVTEKGKDVELRCDPISGHTALYWYRQSLGQGLEFLIYFQGNSAPDKSGLPSDRFSAERTGGSVSTLTIQRTQQEDSAVYLCASTLGGQINYGYTFGSGTRLTVV.

J is TRBJ2-3 and V is TRBV6-1; 12 positions agree with TRBD2. The CDR3 sequence is 18 residues long. Per germline, CDR1 MNHNS and CDR2 SASEGT. Trimming removed 4 bases from V and 3 bases from J; junction bases left unmatched: 11. The CDR3, as DNA: TGTGCCAGCAGTGGTAACCGACTAGCGGGAGCAATTACAGATACGCAGTATTTT. It translates to CASSGNRLAGAITDTQYF.

J is TRBJ2-3 and V is TRBV10-3; the match to TRBD2 covers 8 bases. J was trimmed by 1 base and V by 0 bases; bases with no gene match: 3. The CDR3 has 16 residues. In germline, CDR1 is ENHRY, CDR2 SYGVKD. DNA for the CDR3: TGTGCCATCAGTGAGTCCGACGGGGGGGGCACAGATACGCAGTATTTT. Translating it yields CAISESDGGGTDTQYF.